The text below deals with one TCR beta chain. The sample originates from a study of OX40 agonist ivuxolimab in advanced cancers. As for the study in general: Patients received ivuxolimab, an intravenous treatment, every 2 weeks at 0.01 to 10 mg/kg. Hepatocellular carcinoma, melanoma, renal cell or head and neck cancer was diagnosed in the dose-escalation patients. Over 30% of patients had received prior checkpoint inhibitor therapy. In three patients, partial responses were observed, one with hepatocellular carcinoma and two with cutaneous melanoma.

CDR3 length equals 13 residues. The V and J ends lost 6 bases and 4 bases, in that order; junction bases with no gene match: 6. CDR1 KGHSH and CDR2 LQKENI come from the germline V gene. Libraries were prepared by immunoSEQ multiplex PCR; TCRdb keeps only in-frame clonotypes and omits some of them. The top ten hold more than 10% of the sample, which has around 44,000 clones, approximately 86% seen once. This sequence was found in an adult with an advanced solid tumor such as melanoma, head and neck, liver or kidney cancer. V usage is TRBV18 and J usage is TRBJ2-7, with 7 bases lining up with TRBD1. The specimen comprised CD4+ or CD8+ T cells sorted from blood, sampled in a trial of the OX40 agonist ivuxolimab. CDR3 protein: CASSTTGEYEQYF. The CDR3 DNA reads TGTGCCAGCTCCACAACAGGGGAATACGAGCAGTACTTC.